This entry concerns a single TCR beta chain. Antigen: not known. The data originate from a study of cytomegalovirus exposure and HLA in healthy donors. Notes on the study in general: The authors confirmed in vitro that a few CMV-associated chains were specific for CMV antigens. The investigators catalogued 164 TCR beta chains as cytomegalovirus-associated.

Trimming pared 5 bases from V and 5 bases from J, leaving 18 bases between. Germline V lookup: CDR1 MNHEY, CDR2 SMNVEV (reference sequence). The CDR3 is made up of 15 amino acids. Profiling relied on immunoSEQ multiplex PCR, and the TCRdb table lists in-frame clones only, not all of them. Altogether over 200,000 clones are present, roughly 87% being singletons, with the ten largest covering roughly 2%. This chain connects TRBV27 to TRBJ1-1, with D possibly being TRBD1 (5 bases). Input material: PBMCs. The receptor was derived from a woman younger than 35 in good health and CMV-seropositive. CDR3 residues: CASSPVRGEGTEAFF. CDR3 sequence (DNA): TGTGCCAGCAGTCCCGTTCGGGGGGAAGGGACTGAAGCTTTCTTT.